This TCR beta chain is from a study of T-cell memory formation after mild COVID-19. Findings and caveats of the study: Some clones that responded turned up in pre-infection memory, which suggests that cross-reactive memory joined in.

TCRdb reprocessed the 5' RACE reads with MiXCR, giving one entry per CDR3 protein. The top ten clones hold around a quarter of a sample with over 70,000 distinct CDR3 sequences, around 13% of them seen once. Trimming removed 1 base from V and 3 bases from J, with 10 bases in between. CDR3 size: 14 residues. The table lists this clonotype with a few counts. The antigen is not known. This chain uses TRBV12-3 or TRBV12-4 with TRBJ2-7; TRBD1 is a possible D gene (6 bases). Sequencing was performed on PBMCs or a T cell subset sorted from them (not recorded which). This sequence was found in an adult woman who had mild COVID-19 (a few samples of this study predate the infection). Cell type and time point are not known. The CDR3 DNA follows: TGTGCCAGCAGTTTAGAGAGGGGGAGCTACGAGCAGTACTTC. It encodes CASSLERGSYEQYF.